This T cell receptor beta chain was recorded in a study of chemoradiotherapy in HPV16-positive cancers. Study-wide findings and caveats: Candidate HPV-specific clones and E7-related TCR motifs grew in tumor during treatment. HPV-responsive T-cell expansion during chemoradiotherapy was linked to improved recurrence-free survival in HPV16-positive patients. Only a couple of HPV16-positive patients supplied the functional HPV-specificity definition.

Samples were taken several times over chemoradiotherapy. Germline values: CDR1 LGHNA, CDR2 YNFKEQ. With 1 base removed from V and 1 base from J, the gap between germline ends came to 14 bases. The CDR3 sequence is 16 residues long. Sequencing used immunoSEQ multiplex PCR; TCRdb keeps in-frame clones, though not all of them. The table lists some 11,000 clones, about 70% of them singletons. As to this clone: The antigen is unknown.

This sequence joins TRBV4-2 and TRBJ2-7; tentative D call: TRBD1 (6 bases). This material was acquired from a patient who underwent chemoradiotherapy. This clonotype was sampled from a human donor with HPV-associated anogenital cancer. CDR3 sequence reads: CASSQVGSQGSYEQYF. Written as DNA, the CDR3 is TGTGCCAGCAGCCAAGTAGGTTCGCAGGGGTCCTACGAGCAGTACTTC.